The sequence of this T cell receptor (beta chain) was determined in a study of blood T cell dynamics during melanoma immunotherapy. CDR1 and CDR2 (germline): MNHNS, SASEGT. V lost 0 bases and J lost 7; bases outside the gene matches: 10. There are 17 residues in the CDR3. TCRdb's table, derived via immunoSEQ multiplex PCR, lists solely in-frame clones and lacks some. The table lists about 8,500 clones, 81% of them singletons, with roughly 1% in the top ten. Regarding time point: pre-treatment baseline. The sequence came from a human donor with melanoma. This chain links TRBV6-1 with TRBJ1-4; 8 positions agree with TRBD1. Sample: blood, taken from a patient treated with checkpoint blockade. The CDR3 protein is CASSEALRTGMVEKLFF. The CDR3 DNA is TGTGCCAGCAGTGAAGCTCTTAGGACAGGGATGGTTGAAAAACTGTTTTTT.